The next 29 T cell receptor beta chains were all read from a single sample in a study of Ad26.COV2.S vaccination and SARS-CoV-2 variants. TCRdb keeps only in-frame clones here, not all; method: immunoSEQ multiplex PCR. The sample consists of about 350,000 clones, around nine tenths of them appearing once. The treatment denotes: 15 to 20 received Ad26.COV2.S at low or high dose, single or two shots; roughly 5 received placebo; per-sample allocation not given. The study sampled participants on day 63 after the first vaccine or placebo injection. Sequencing was performed on peripheral blood, taken in a trial of Ad26.COV2.S vaccine versus placebo. All receptors come from a person between 18 and 65 years old who received the Ad26.COV2.S COVID-19 vaccine or a placebo.

The chain employs TRBV6-1 and TRBJ2-2, with TRBD1 as a possible D gene (6 bases). The V gene's germline CDR1 is MNHNS and CDR2 SASEGT. CDR3 length: 16 residues. V lost 4 bases, J lost 0 bases, and 12 bases lay in between. This chain's CDR3 is CASSVTGTSNTGELFF. As DNA, the CDR3 is TGTGCCAGCAGTGTTACAGGGACCTCGAACACCGGGGAGCTGTTTTTT.

The chain is built from TRBV29-1 and TRBJ2-7; tentatively, D is TRBD1 (6 bases). V was cut by 1 base and J by 5 bases, with 9 bases left in between. CDR3 size: 12 residues. Per the germline V gene, CDR1 is SQVTM and CDR2 is ANQGSEA. The CDR3: CSVEGEGDEQYF. DNA of the CDR3: TGCAGCGTTGAAGGTGAGGGGGACGAGCAGTACTTC.

Details on this clone: Other DNA sequences in the same sample also yield this CDR3. The chain employs TRBV5-6 and TRBJ2-3; D remains unclear. V was trimmed by 0 bases and J by 4 bases, leaving 3 bases between them. The CDR3 is 12 residues long. In germline, CDR1 is SGHDT, CDR2 YYEEEE. The CDR3 loop is CASSLGADTQYF. CDR3 sequence (DNA): TGTGCCAGCAGCTTGGGGGCAGATACGCAGTATTTT.

This chain uses TRBV24-1 with TRBJ2-6; the D is unclear. The V and J ends lost 5 bases and 0 bases respectively, with 7 bases between them. Looked up from germline, CDR1 is KGHDR and CDR2 is SFDVKD. The CDR3 sequence is 15 residues long. The CDR3 coding sequence is TGTGCCACCAGTGGTGGGCACTCTGGGGCCAACGTCCTGACTTTC. It encodes CATSGGHSGANVLTF.

The chain carries TRBV14 and TRBJ2-7; TRBD1 aligns across 9 bases. CDR3 length: 15 residues. Trimming took 4 bases from V and 1 from J; bases not matched to a gene: 5. The germline gives CDR1 SGHDN, CDR2 FVKESK. The CDR3 loop reads CASSPGQGPSYEQYF. CDR3 sequence (DNA): TGTGCCAGCAGCCCGGGACAGGGTCCTTCCTACGAGCAGTACTTC.

This clone was seen only once. The chain employs TRBV28 and TRBJ1-3; perhaps TRBD1 as D (6 bases). CDR1 and CDR2 (germline): MDHEN, SYDVKM. The CDR3 contains 15 residues. V lost 3 bases, J lost 4 bases, and 13 bases lay in between. The CDR3 sequence is CASSFGGPGGNTIYF. In DNA form, the CDR3 reads TGTGCCAGCAGTTTTGGGGGCCCGGGCGGAAACACCATATATTTT.

This clone was seen more than once but under ten times. The chain uses TRBV19 and TRBJ1-2; no reliable D call. This CDR3 has 14 amino acids. The V and J ends lost 0 bases and 2 bases respectively, with 7 bases between them. Germline V gives CDR1 LNHDA, CDR2 SQIVND (reference sequence). The CDR3, as DNA: TGTGCCAGTAGTATAGATCAACGGAACTATGGCTACACCTTC. It encodes CASSIDQRNYGYTF.

In this sample, this clone turned up once. The V and J genes are TRBV4-1 and TRBJ2-3, with 12 nucleotides matching TRBD2. CDR1 MGHRA and CDR2 YSYEKL come from the germline V gene. CDR3 length equals 16 residues. The J segment lost 3 bases and the V segment lost 0 bases, leaving 1 base of the junction unmatched. The CDR3 DNA reads as TGCGCCAGCAGCCAAGATCTAGCGGGAGGGACAGATACGCAGTATTTT. Translation gives CASSQDLAGGTDTQYF.

The chain employs TRBV30 and TRBJ2-7; 12 bases line up with TRBD2. CDR1 and CDR2 (germline): GTSNPN, SVGIG (reference sequence). The CDR3 is 15 amino acids. V lost 2 bases, J lost 2 bases, and 4 bases stayed unmatched. The CDR3 sequence: CAWSPRTSGTYEQYF. CDR3 bases: TGTGCCTGGAGTCCTCGGACTAGCGGGACCTACGAGCAGTACTTC.

As regards this clone: The sample contains more than one DNA sequence encoding this CDR3. The rearrangement links TRBV3-1 (or the pseudogene TRBV3-2) to TRBJ2-2; the D is unclear. Germline V gene sequence: CDR1 LGHDT, CDR2 YNNKEL (reference sequence). Trimming took 1 base from V and 5 from J, leaving 8 bases between them. This CDR3 is 14 amino acids long. CDR3 coding DNA: TGTGCCAGCAGCCAAGGGGCAGGAACCGGGGAGCTGTTTTTT. Translation gives CASSQGAGTGELFF.

This CDR3 reads CASRGGGIGYNSPLHF. CDR3 DNA sequence: TGCGCCAGCAGGGGAGGGGGGATCGGCTATAATTCACCCCTCCACTTT. V and J are TRBV10-2 and TRBJ1-6, with D maybe TRBD1 (6 bases). This CDR3 region has 16 residues. CDR1 is WSHSY, CDR2 SAAADI, per germline. Trimming took off 6 bases at V and 3 bases at J, with 15 bases between the two ends.

V gene TRBV9 combines with J gene TRBJ2-2; weak D call: TRBD2 (6 bases). Germline CDR1 SGDLS, CDR2 YYNGEE. V gave up 3 bases and J gave up 0 bases, with 18 bases separating them. The CDR3 consists of 18 residues. As DNA, the CDR3 is TGTGCCAGCAGCGGGCCCTCCCTTAGGAGGGCGAACACCGGGGAGCTGTTTTTT. Its protein is CASSGPSLRRANTGELFF.

The J gene is TRBJ2-5, the V gene TRBV5-1; D might be TRBD2 (6 bases). Trimming removed 2 bases from V and 3 bases from J, with 17 bases in between. The CDR3 sequence is 16 residues long. Germline values: CDR1 SGHRS, CDR2 YFSETQ. CDR3 sequence (DNA): TGCGCCAGCAGCTTCTACCCCAAATCTAGCGAAGAGACCCAGTACTTC. Its translation: CASSFYPKSSEETQYF.

In the case of this clone: Other DNA sequences in this sample translate to the same CDR3. This chain uses TRBV7-2 with TRBJ1-3; D not certain. CDR3 length equals 14 residues. V dropped 3 bases and J dropped 0 bases, with 6 bases sitting between them. CDR1 SGHTA and CDR2 FQGNSA come from the germline V gene. As DNA, the CDR3 is TGTGCCAGCAGCTTCGGGTCCTCTGGAAACACCATATATTTT. It yields the protein CASSFGSSGNTIYF. Full variable domain (outside the CDR3, taken from reference TRBV7-2 and TRBJ1-3): GAGVSQSPSNKVTEKGKDVELRCDPISGHTALYWYRQSLGQGLEFLIYFQGNSAPDKSGLPSDRFSAERTGGSVSTLTIQRTQQEDSAVYLCASSFGSSGNTIYFGEGSWLTVV.

In its sample, this clone was seen a few times. The chain carries TRBV3-1 (or the pseudogene TRBV3-2) and TRBJ1-3, with D perhaps matching TRBD1 (6 bases). Germline V gene data show CDR1 as LGHDT and CDR2 as YNNKEL (reference sequence). This CDR3 is built from 14 residues. V gave up 3 bases and J gave up 4 bases, with 10 bases separating them. In DNA form, the CDR3 reads TGTGCCAGCAGCCATCCCGGACAGGGAAACACCATATATTTT. It translates to CASSHPGQGNTIYF.

The V call is TRBV29-1, the J call TRBJ2-7; D is perhaps TRBD1 or TRBD2 (5 bases each). In germline, CDR1 is SQVTM, CDR2 ANQGSEA. Between the trimmed V and J ends, which lost 5 bases and 2 bases, there was a span of 13 bases. There are 13 residues in the CDR3. The CDR3 protein is CSVKGRITYEQYF. Written as DNA, the CDR3 is TGCAGCGTTAAGGGACGGATAACCTACGAGCAGTACTTC.

The chain employs TRBV10-1 and TRBJ1-5; D call uncertain. V dropped 0 bases and J dropped 1 base, with 10 bases sitting between them. Germline V CDR1 and CDR2: WNHNN, SYGVQD (reference sequence). The CDR3 runs to 16 residues. In nucleotides, the CDR3 is TGCGCCAGCAGTGAGTCCTGCCCTTTGAGCAATCAGCCCCAGCATTTT. It encodes CASSESCPLSNQPQHF.

The chain couples TRBV9 to TRBJ2-1, with D possibly TRBD1 on 7 matching bases. CDR3 length: 14 residues. With 2 bases removed from V and 8 bases from J, the gap between germline ends came to 14 bases. CDR1 SGDLS and CDR2 YYNGEE come from the germline V gene. The DNA of the CDR3 is TGTGCCAGCAGCGTGGACAGGAGGGGCGATGAGCAGTTCTTC. This encodes CASSVDRRGDEQFF.

The CDR3 DNA reads TGTGCCAGCAGTTTGGAATACAATGAGCAGTTCTTC. This codes for CASSLEYNEQFF. The chain is built from TRBV28 and TRBJ2-1; no firm D call. V was pared by 3 bases and J by 4 bases, with 4 bases between. Germline values: CDR1 MDHEN, CDR2 SYDVKM. The CDR3 totals 12 residues.

V and J are TRBV7-2 and TRBJ1-2, with D perhaps TRBD1 (5 bases). Germline CDR1 reads SGHTA; CDR2 reads FQGNSA. V was trimmed by 4 bases and J by 2 bases, leaving 11 bases between them. The CDR3 is 14 amino acids. The CDR3 reads CASSYPGDNYGYTF. The CDR3 coding sequence is TGTGCCAGCAGCTACCCGGGGGACAACTATGGCTACACCTTC.

This clone occurred once. The J gene is TRBJ1-4, the V gene TRBV28, with TRBD1 identical over 7 bases. Germline-derived CDR1 and CDR2 are MDHEN and SYDVKM. The length of the CDR3 is 13 residues. J gave up 11 bases and V 3 bases, and 6 bases lay outside the gene matches. The CDR3 bases are TGTGCCAGCAGTTTGGAGGGGGCGCGGAAACTGTTTTTT. Residues: CASSLEGARKLFF.

The chain carries TRBV3-1 (or the pseudogene TRBV3-2) and TRBJ1-5; D is ambiguous. V was trimmed by 4 bases and J by 0 bases, leaving 7 bases between them. The CDR3 loop spans 14 amino acids. Germline values: CDR1 LGHDT, CDR2 YNNKEL (reference sequence). The CDR3 here is CASSPAYSNQPQHF. Written as DNA, the CDR3 is TGTGCCAGCAGCCCAGCCTATAGCAATCAGCCCCAGCATTTT.

The rearrangement links TRBV9 to TRBJ2-5; TRBD2 matches at 11 bases. The CDR3 has 17 residues. Trimming at V came to 7 bases and at J to 5 bases, leaving 16 bases not matched to a gene. Germline CDR1 is SGDLS and CDR2 is YYNGEE. Written as DNA, the CDR3 is TGTGCCAGCTCCACTAGCGGGGGAGCTTCAAAGGGTGAGACCCAGTACTTC. Its translation: CASSTSGGASKGETQYF.

The chain couples TRBV5-1 to TRBJ1-2, with D possibly TRBD1 on 5 matching bases. V was clipped by 0 bases and J by 3 bases, with 15 bases between them. The length of the CDR3 is 16 residues. Germline CDR1 and CDR2: SGHRS and YFSETQ. CDR3 in amino acids: CASSLGGRLQDYGYTF. CDR3 nucleotide sequence: TGCGCCAGCAGCTTGGGGGGCCGGCTACAAGACTATGGCTACACCTTC.

This clone showed up just once. The J gene is TRBJ2-3, the V gene TRBV19, with D perhaps matching TRBD2 (5 bases). V was pared by 0 bases and J by 2 bases, with 12 bases between. The CDR3 runs to 16 residues. Per the germline V gene, CDR1 is LNHDA and CDR2 is SQIVND (reference sequence). CDR3 DNA: TGTGCCAGTAGTATAGACCCTAGCTCCTTCACAGATACGCAGTATTTT. Translated, it gives CASSIDPSSFTDTQYF.

V usage is TRBV7-2 and J usage is TRBJ1-1; a weak D match, TRBD1 (5 bases). The CDR3 spans 14 residues. Trimming pared 4 bases from V and 4 bases from J, leaving 13 bases between. Germline values: CDR1 SGHTA, CDR2 FQGNSA. The CDR3 DNA reads TGTGCCAGCAGCTCAACCGAGGGGACCACTGAAGCTTTCTTT. This sequence encodes CASSSTEGTTEAFF. The complete variable domain, with remaining parts taken from reference TRBV7-2 and TRBJ1-1, reads GAGVSQSPSNKVTEKGKDVELRCDPISGHTALYWYRQSLGQGLEFLIYFQGNSAPDKSGLPSDRFSAERTGGSVSTLTIQRTQQEDSAVYLCASSSTEGTTEAFFGQGTRLTVV.

DNA of the CDR3: TGCAGTGCTATTGAAGATCCCAACACTGAAGCTTTCTTT. It encodes CSAIEDPNTEAFF. This chain connects TRBV20-1 to TRBJ1-1; D uncertain. This CDR3 is 13 amino acids long. The V gene's germline CDR1 is DFQATT and CDR2 SNEGSKA (reference sequence). Trimming left V 4 bases short and J 2 bases short, with 11 bases between.

This sequence joins TRBV6-5 and TRBJ1-1; possible D gene TRBD1, 6 bases. The CDR3 loop spans 15 amino acids. Per the germline V gene, CDR1 is MNHEY and CDR2 is SVGAGI. V lost 2 bases and J lost 2, with 12 bases in between. This CDR3 reads CASSYTPGHNTEAFF. As DNA, the CDR3 is TGTGCCAGCAGTTACACCCCGGGACACAACACTGAAGCTTTCTTT.

The chain joins TRBV28 to TRBJ2-5; the D gene is possibly TRBD1 (5 bases). V was cut by 3 bases and J by 4 bases, with 9 bases left in between. Germline V CDR1 and CDR2: MDHEN, SYDVKM. The CDR3 totals 13 residues. The CDR3 here is CASSFPQGETQYF. For the CDR3, the DNA is TGTGCCAGCAGTTTCCCCCAGGGAGAGACCCAGTACTTC.